The 8 T cell receptor beta chains listed next were all sequenced from one sample in a study of human T cells and chemical hapten exposure. TCRdb re-derived calls from the RACE reads in MiXCR, one entry per CDR3 protein. Of roughly 200,000 distinct CDR3 sequences listed, approximately 20% are singletons. Documented time point: patch test 1, 2 weeks after DPC sensitization. The treatment here: therapeutic diphenylcyclopropenone sensitization with weekly scalp DPC. This specimen consisted of whole blood, obtained in connection with sensitization to the hapten diphenylcyclopropenone (DPC). These receptors were collected from a woman in her forties or fifties with alopecia areata. Some clones in this sample may be carry-over from other donors' samples.

The gene calls are TRBV7-6 and TRBJ1-4; a possible D gene is TRBD1 (5 bases). The CDR3 runs to 14 residues. Per germline, CDR1 SGHVS and CDR2 FNYEAQ. The ends were cut back, 4 bases at V and 5 bases at J, with 11 bases in the middle. The CDR3 loop reads CASSSRGGNEKLFF. CDR3 coding DNA: TGTGCCAGCAGCTCCCGTGGGGGAAATGAAAAACTGTTTTTT.

The chain carries TRBV5-1 and TRBJ2-7, with 8 bases that match TRBD2. Trimming at V came to 0 bases and at J to 5 bases, leaving 7 bases not matched to a gene. The CDR3 sequence is 15 residues long. Germline V gene lookup returns CDR1 SGHRS and CDR2 YFSETQ. CDR3 amino acids: CASSLAAGVGHEQYF. For the CDR3, the DNA is TGCGCCAGCAGCTTGGCAGCGGGAGTAGGCCACGAGCAGTACTTC. Using reference TRBV5-1 and TRBJ2-7 for the parts outside the CDR3, the full variable domain is KAGVTQTPRYLIKTRGQQVTLSCSPISGHRSVSWYQQTPGQGLQFLFEYFSETQRNKGNFPGRFSGRQFSNSRSEMNVSTLELGDSALYLCASSLAAGVGHEQYFGPGTRLTVT.

This clonotype was detected once. A much more abundant neighbour one base away suggests this may be a read error. The J gene is TRBJ1-5, the V gene TRBV12-3 or TRBV12-4; D is undetermined. Trimming cost V 3 bases and J 1 base, with 4 bases left between them. The CDR3 is made up of 13 amino acids. CDR3 sequence: CASSLISNQPQHF. The CDR3 bases are TGTGCCAGCAGTTTGATCAGCAATCAGCCCCAGCATTTT.

This clonotype has more than one count but fewer than ten. This rearrangement joins TRBV3-1 to TRBJ2-7; 10 bases line up with TRBD2. With 1 base clipped from V and 3 bases from J, the junction kept 3 bases outside the gene matches. Germline V lookup: CDR1 LGHDT, CDR2 YNNKEL (reference sequence). The CDR3 extends over 15 amino acids. As DNA, the CDR3 is TGTGCCAGCAGCCAAGTACCTAGCGGGAGCTACGAGCAGTACTTC. Translation: CASSQVPSGSYEQYF.

CDR3 region: CASSQDVGGAQNQPQHF. In nucleotides, the CDR3 is TGTGCCAGCAGCCAAGACGTAGGCGGGGCCCAAAATCAGCCCCAGCATTTT. This chain links TRBV4-2 with TRBJ1-5, with D perhaps matching TRBD1 (5 bases). The CDR3 consists of 17 residues. Germline V gives CDR1 LGHNA, CDR2 YNFKEQ. With 0 bases removed from V and 4 bases from J, the gap between germline ends came to 16 bases.

This clonotype was counted only a few times. This chain uses TRBV5-1 with TRBJ1-2; no reliable D call. The V end was cut by 2 bases, the J end by 2 bases, with 13 bases between. The germline V gene has CDR1 SGHRS and CDR2 YFSETQ. The CDR3 is 15 amino acids. CDR3 residues: CASSFIAGSNYGYTF. The CDR3 nucleotides are TGCGCCAGCAGCTTTATAGCAGGCAGCAACTATGGCTACACCTTC.

The table lists this clonotype with a few counts. The J gene is TRBJ1-6, the V gene TRBV9; D call uncertain. Germline assignment: CDR1 SGDLS and CDR2 YYNGEE. The CDR3 spans 15 residues. Trimming removed 3 bases at V and 7 bases at J, with 14 bases between. The CDR3 protein is CASSALLEANSPLHF. DNA for the CDR3: TGTGCCAGCAGCGCCCTCCTAGAGGCAAATTCACCCCTCCACTTT.

V usage is TRBV5-6 and J usage is TRBJ1-3; D is unclear. Trimming left V 2 bases short and J 2 bases short, with 8 bases between. CDR1 is SGHDT and CDR2 is YYEEEE in the germline V gene. The CDR3 covers 14 residues. The CDR3 loop reads CASSLIDPGNTIYF. The DNA for the CDR3 is TGTGCCAGCAGCTTAATAGACCCTGGAAACACCATATATTTT.